Detailed here is one TCR beta chain. Its antigen remains unidentified. The data belong to a study of cytomegalovirus exposure and HLA in healthy donors listed by TCRdb under 2017. Background on the whole study: According to an earlier analysis of a few hundred of the donors, 150 million to 200 million T cells yielded some 110 million unique TCR beta sequences and about 300 Gb of sequence data. The study profiled the T cell repertoires of under 700 subjects by immunosequencing and related them to cytomegalovirus serostatus. All discovery cohort repertoires had been generated using a single sequencing platform. The study was designed to test whether signatures of past pathogen exposure could be identified by cataloging public T cell receptors. Across about 380 genotyped donors of the cohort, an average of about 240,000 unique TCR beta nucleotide sequences per donor were sequenced, and 15% to 20% of those sequences were non-productive. Donor age, sex, ethnicity and CMV serostatus were compiled together with the repertoire data. To predict cytomegalovirus infection status, the study brought together high-throughput TCR immunosequencing, statistical association of individual TCRs with disease status, and machine learning. Roughly 5 DR-DQ haplotypes were handled as single units for association and clustering, since linkage in the cohort was strong. In addition to the first cohort of roughly 670 subjects, a separate validation cohort of 120 different subjects was used. A later genetic analysis used genome-wide SNP genotypes for about 55% of the 666 donors, treating that subset as a discovery cohort. In a later analysis, previously published TCR beta repertoires from fewer than 750 donors were re-analyzed and high-resolution HLA genotyping was added so that TCR occurrence patterns could be studied. HLA typing included class I and class II loci at four-digit resolution. The number of typed donors differed by locus: roughly 629-630 for A, B, C, DRB1 and DQB1; roughly 510 for DQA1; some 590 for DPA1; and around 470 for DPB1. Among the roughly 430 genotyped donors, 75% to 90% belonged to the genetic ancestry cluster associated with self-reported Caucasian donors. An earlier analysis of fewer than 700 of the donors applied high-throughput TCR beta sequencing to assess whether each TCR beta V gene segment acted as functional or pseudogenic. Rather than drawing on any new phenotypic data, the later analysis identified candidate immune exposures from TCR beta sequences and the way those sequences occurred across donors. An early release covering around 630 HLA-typed donors comprised around 300 gigabases of sequencing data and roughly 86 million unique TCR sequences. Findings and caveats that apply to the study as a whole: The study gave a list of around 170 TCR beta chains associated with cytomegalovirus. Correlated functional status among segregating V segments might reflect linkage disequilibrium, but an unknown experimental factor could not be ruled out. Because counts were too low, under 20 rarely observed V segments, including chromosome 9 orphons, were left out of the earlier analysis of roughly 600 of the donors. In a later genetic analysis, fewer N-insertions in productive TCRs were reported among donors in an Asian-associated ancestry cluster than the roughly 700-donor mean. Assigning TCR associations to individual alleles was difficult when HLA alleles, especially DR and DQ, strongly co-occurred. A few of the identified cytomegalovirus-associated TCR beta chains were confirmed in vitro to be specific for cytomegalovirus antigens. Some IMGT-functional V segments, including TRBV6-2 and TRBV6-3, could not be distinguished by the 87-base-pair reads and were therefore excluded. In a later analysis, HLA-associated TCR beta chains were found to be more clonally expanded and to have lower generation probabilities than equally common non-associated chains. Broadly in line with IMGT annotations, most TCR beta V segments showed up in productive rearrangements about 87% or about 30% of the time in an earlier analysis of roughly 590 of the donors. At a false discovery rate of 0.05, a later analysis linked around 17,000 TCR beta sequences to specific HLA alleles. A cluster of highly shared sequence variants was judged likely to represent a technical artifact of the sequencing pipeline. Most TCR sequences were seen in very few donors, while some public TCRs were found in many individuals. The cohort was sequenced for TCR beta chains only, and without alpha or paired-chain data the features that could be detected were limited. Because some donors lacked HLA typing at each locus, the association tests relied only on the typed subset. The authors suggested that the approach could potentially be generalized to other disease states and immunological phenotypes. A further reported finding was that TCR beta sequences accurately predicted the HLA-A and HLA-B alleles for most subjects in the first cohort. The classifier was reported to diagnose cytomegalovirus status with high specificity and sensitivity in both the original cohort and the validation cohort. A later analysis found that TCR association rates varied across HLA loci, with DRB1 alleles showing the most associated TCRs and HLA-C alleles the fewest. Roughly uniform sequencing depth across donors was assumed in presence/absence analyses, although this assumption may not hold. An association between a missense DCLRE1C variant and V-gene and J-gene trimming of TCR beta chains was found in a later genetic analysis and replicated in an independent cohort. Most CMV-associated TCR beta chains appeared to be HLA-restricted in a later analysis, and the HLA associations seemed to be driven largely by CMV exposure. The only immune exposure information available for the cohort was CMV serostatus. A later analysis reported that several top co-occurrence clusters appeared linked to parvovirus B19, influenza, CMV and Epstein-Barr virus.

The cohort was made up of 500 to 850 healthy bone marrow donors. At the time of sampling, every cohort member was nominally healthy, though immune exposures that went unrecorded were likely present. The donor tested CMV seronegative, placing the donor among the 350 or so seronegative members of the cohort. Every donor gave a peripheral blood sample, and the peripheral blood mononuclear cells from that sample were used for TCR beta sequencing. Genomic DNA was extracted from the blood cell samples with the Qiagen DNeasy Blood Extraction Kit. The CDR3 measures 14 amino acids from cysteine to phenylalanine. Of all the DNA, just the CDR3 is kept, 42 bases in frame from base 1. Via the germline V gene, CDR1 is ENHRY and CDR2 SYGVKD. Relative to germline, V is 1 base shorter and J is 6 bases shorter, with 13 bases between their ends. The library was prepared using the immunoSEQ multiplex PCR assay. For the multiplex PCR, a mixture combining 60 forward primers for TCR Vbeta segments and 13 reverse primers for TCR Jbeta segments was used. The CDR3 region of rearranged TCR beta genes was amplified from genomic DNA with a multiplex PCR assay. The Illumina HiSeq System was used to sequence the amplified TCR beta libraries as 87-base-pair reads. Per the source publication's procedure: A later analysis counted some 74 million unique TCR beta chains across the 700 or so repertoires, and 10 million to 12 million of these chains were shared by at least two donors. Raw reads were error-corrected and collapsed into unique sequences with a nearest-neighbor algorithm that merged closely related sequences to remove PCR and sequencing errors. CDR3 sequences were aligned to IMGT reference sequences to assign V, D and J gene segments. For a sequence to be retained, a match of at least six nucleotides was required to both a V gene segment and a J gene segment. Rearrangements were classified as productive when the CDR3 lacked stop codons and remained in frame with V and J, and all other rearrangements were classified as non-productive. CDR3 was defined by IMGT convention, running from the second conserved V-encoded cysteine to the conserved J-encoded phenylalanine. The earlier analysis of fewer than 750 of the donors excluded sequences that lacked an unambiguous match to a single V gene segment. An earlier analysis of a few hundred of the donors classified V segments as functional when productive rearrangements were above 56.7% and as segregating when the standard deviation between donors was above 5%. A statistical classification framework was developed to diagnose cytomegalovirus status using the catalog of TCR beta chain sequences. In a later analysis, V and J genes were assigned by comparing TCR nucleotide sequences against IMGT/GENE-DB human TR gene sequences. In a later analysis, CDR3 sequences and most-parsimonious VDJ recombination scenarios were assigned using the TCRdist pipeline. In a later analysis, every TCR beta chain was defined by the combination of its CDR3 amino acid sequence and its V-gene family, and reads without a unique V-gene family were dropped. A later analysis removed 550 to 650 highly shared, low-generation-probability nucleotide sequences to deal with suspected cross-contamination and a sequencing artifact. In a later analysis, a clonal expansion index for each public chain was calculated from normalized within-repertoire ranks of inferred template counts. A later analysis computed generation probabilities with a VDJ recombination model fitted to out-of-frame rearrangements, and checked the results against IGoR. A later analysis scored TCR-TCR, TCR-HLA and TCR-CMV co-occurrence with hypergeometric tests, applying a repertoire-size bias correction to TCR pairs. False discovery rates were estimated in a later analysis by permuting HLA or CMV assignments 20 times. In a later analysis, co-occurring TCRs were grouped with DBSCAN, and TCRdist sequence similarity was added when clustering was performed within HLA-allele-positive subsets. For co-occurrence clustering, repertoires with fewer than 30,000 or more than 120,000 public chains were excluded, along with a handful of repertoires with anomalous nucleotide sharing. The table comes from immuneACCESS by way of TCRdb, which keeps in-frame sequences with V and J called. Part of the clones is missing from these tables; in studies checked, under half for an unresolved V gene and the rest for unknown reasons. Clone size and the V and J calls come from that table; the DNA yielded D and trimming. This sample's table contains some 60,000 clones. Approximately 4.3% of the sample rests with the top ten.

Sequencing was done on a sample of PBMCs. This TCR was sampled from a male donor in good health and CMV-seronegative. The chain links TRBV10-3 with TRBJ2-7; D gene: possibly TRBD2, on 5 matching bases. CDR3 protein: CAISELVHAGEQYF. The DNA reads TGTGCCATCAGTGAGTTAGTCCACGCGGGCGAGCAGTACTTC.